This T cell receptor beta chain was retrieved from a study of blood T cell repertoires in COVID-19. Study details: Spain, Italy and the United States supplied samples that represented acute and convalescent COVID-19. Sample material is recorded as cDNA or gDNA derived from T cells, B-cell-depleted T cells, or PBMCs.

In the authors' workflow: From reference gene primer amplification, estimates of nucleated cell counts were derived. Only in-frame clones appear in the TCRdb table, and some are missing; sequencing was by immunoSEQ multiplex PCR. V, J and clone size are taken as reported in that table, and D and trimming were inferred from the DNA itself. The sample lists fewer than 25,000 clones, 90% occurring once. Germline-derived CDR1 and CDR2 are MDHEN and SYDVKM. Trimming took 8 bases from V and 2 from J; bases not matched to a gene: 5. The CDR3 is made up of 13 amino acids. Specimen: peripheral blood. J is TRBJ2-7 and V is TRBV28; 8 bases agree with TRBD1. The sequence came from a man in his 70s with acute or convalescent COVID-19. CDR3 in amino acids: CASGTGEPYEQYF. In DNA, the CDR3 is TGTGCCAGCGGGACAGGTGAGCCCTACGAGCAGTACTTC.